This T cell receptor (beta chain) was recovered during a study of blood T cell repertoires in COVID-19. Trimming took 3 bases from V and 0 from J, leaving 17 bases between them. The CDR3 runs 17 residues. Germline CDR1 is KGHDR and CDR2 is SFDVKD. Assay: immunoSEQ multiplex PCR; the TCRdb copy retains only in-frame clones and omits some. The data contain about 100,000 clones, approximately 81% of them singletons. The chain carries TRBV24-1 and TRBJ2-7; tentatively, D is TRBD2 (6 bases). Sequenced input: peripheral blood. The clonotype was recovered from a human donor in a cohort sampled during active COVID-19. CDR3 sequence: CATSDTPGLHTSYEQYF. The CDR3 nucleotides read TGTGCCACCAGTGATACACCGGGACTTCACACCTCCTACGAGCAGTACTTC.